The clone carrying this T cell receptor beta chain was observed a handful of times. Trimming shortened V by 0 bases and J by 1 base, and 18 bases separated the two germline ends. The CDR3 has 19 residues. Per the germline V gene, CDR1 is MNHNS and CDR2 is SASEGT. Primers: 60 Vbeta forward and 13 Jbeta reverse. Repertoires were generated with immunoSEQ multiplex PCR, while TCRdb's copy carries only in-frame clones and drops some. The profile covers around 230,000 clones, with over 75% appearing a single time and around 0.44% taken by the ten largest. This specimen belongs to a study of cytomegalovirus exposure and HLA in healthy donors.

The genes are TRBV6-1 and TRBJ1-4; D might be TRBD1 (5 bases). The TCR was taken from a boy under 18 in good health and CMV-seronegative. Sequencing was done on a sample of PBMCs. CDR3 amino acids: CASSEAQSGVAITNEKLFF. The CDR3 DNA is TGTGCCAGCAGTGAAGCGCAGTCGGGGGTCGCTATAACTAATGAAAAACTGTTTTTT.